Described below is a single T cell receptor (beta chain) sequence and its context. CDR3 length: 14 residues. The V end was cut by 6 bases, the J end by 3 bases, with 12 bases between. Germline-derived CDR1 and CDR2 are MNHEY and SVGAGI. Only in-frame clones appear in the TCRdb table, and some are missing; sequencing was by immunoSEQ multiplex PCR. The repertoire includes about 280,000 clones, approximately 91% of them detected once, and roughly 2.3% sits in the top ten. This specimen belongs to a study of blood T cell repertoires in COVID-19. Study-level background: Italy, Spain and the United States were the sources of the convalescent and acute COVID-19 samples. Nucleic acid was either cDNA or gDNA, and it came from T cells, B-cell-depleted T cells, or PBMCs.

The sample taken for sequencing was peripheral blood. The sequence was collected from a man between 50 and 59 years old with acute or convalescent COVID-19. V and J are TRBV6-5 and TRBJ1-5; TRBD1 is a possible D gene (5 bases). The CDR3 region is CASSFWGTNQPQHF. CDR3 coding DNA: TGTGCCAGCAGCTTTTGGGGCACCAATCAGCCCCAGCATTTT.